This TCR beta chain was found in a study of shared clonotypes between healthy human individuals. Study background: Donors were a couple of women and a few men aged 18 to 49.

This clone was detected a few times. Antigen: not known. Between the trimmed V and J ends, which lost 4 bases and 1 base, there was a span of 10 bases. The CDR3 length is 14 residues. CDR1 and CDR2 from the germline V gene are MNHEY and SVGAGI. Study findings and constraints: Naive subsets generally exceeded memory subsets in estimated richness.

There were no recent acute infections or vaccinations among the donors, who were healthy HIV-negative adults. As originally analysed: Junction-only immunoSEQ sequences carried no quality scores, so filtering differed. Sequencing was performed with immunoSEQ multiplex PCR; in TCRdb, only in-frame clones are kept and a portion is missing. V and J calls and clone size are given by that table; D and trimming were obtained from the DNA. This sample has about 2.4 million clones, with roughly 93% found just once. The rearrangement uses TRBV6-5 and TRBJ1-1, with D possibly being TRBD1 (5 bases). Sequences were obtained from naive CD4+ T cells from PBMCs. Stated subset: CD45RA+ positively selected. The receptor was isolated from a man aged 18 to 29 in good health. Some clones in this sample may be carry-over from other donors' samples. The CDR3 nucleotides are TGTGCCAGCAGTTTGGACGGGGGGAACACTGAAGCTTTCTTT. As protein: CASSLDGGNTEAFF.